Listed here is a single TCR beta chain. Its antigen is undetermined. This specimen belongs to a study of regulatory T cells in long-lasting Graves disease. Study-level points and caveats: Lower TCR diversity was seen in persistent Graves' patients than in newly diagnosed ones. A greater number of public clonotypes (under 3,000) was shared by persistent patients than by new patients (approximately 1,000). There were preferences for TRBV28, TRBJ1-2 and TRBJ2-5 in persistent disease.

CDR1 and CDR2 (germline): WSHSY, SAAADI. Trimming shortened V by 6 bases and J by 0 bases, and 12 bases separated the two germline ends. This CDR3 comprises 15 residues. Construction of the TCR beta libraries employed iRepertoire HTBI primers in conjunction with Arm-PCR of CDR3 regions. TCRdb re-analysed the multiplex PCR reads in MiXCR, keeping a single row per CDR3 protein. The sample holds fewer than 650,000 distinct CDR3 sequences, roughly 15% seen once. Time point denoted: newly diagnosed GD, antithyroid drugs for less than 3 months. After RNA was extracted from PBMCs, the TCR library was made from it. From each patient, roughly 10 milliliters of peripheral blood was drawn and collected into an EDTA anticoagulant tube. These data were also filed under a second study, of T cells in Graves' hyperthyroidism and ophthalmopathy.

The receptor was isolated from a young man with Graves disease. This material consisted of peripheral blood mononuclear cells (PBMCs), taken at new diagnosis, from a patient treated with antithyroid drugs. The rearrangement joins TRBV10-2 to TRBJ1-3; D not certain. The CDR3 sequence: CASRVTVLSGNTIYF. The CDR3 coding sequence is TGCGCCAGCAGGGTGACGGTTCTCTCTGGAAACACCATATATTTT.